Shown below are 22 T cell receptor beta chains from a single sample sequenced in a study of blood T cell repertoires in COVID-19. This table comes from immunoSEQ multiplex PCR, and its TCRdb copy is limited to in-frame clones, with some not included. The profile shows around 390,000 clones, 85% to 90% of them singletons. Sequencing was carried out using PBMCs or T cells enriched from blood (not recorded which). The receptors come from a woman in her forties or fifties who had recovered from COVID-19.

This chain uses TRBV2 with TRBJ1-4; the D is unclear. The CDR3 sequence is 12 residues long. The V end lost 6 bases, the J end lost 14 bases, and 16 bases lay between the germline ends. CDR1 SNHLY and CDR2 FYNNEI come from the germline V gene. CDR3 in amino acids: CASRPDMGKLFF. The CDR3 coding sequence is TGTGCCAGCAGGCCCGACATGGGCAAGCTGTTTTTT.

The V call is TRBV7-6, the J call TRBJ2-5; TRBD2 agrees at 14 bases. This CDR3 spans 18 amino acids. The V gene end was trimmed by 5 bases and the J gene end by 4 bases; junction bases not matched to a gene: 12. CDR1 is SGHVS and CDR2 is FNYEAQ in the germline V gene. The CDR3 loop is CASSPGTSGGSFGETQYF. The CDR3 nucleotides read TGTGCCAGCAGCCCGGGGACTAGCGGGGGAAGCTTCGGAGAGACCCAGTACTTC. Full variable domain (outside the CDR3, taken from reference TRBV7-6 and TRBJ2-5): GAGVSQSPRYKVTKRGQDVALRCDPISGHVSLYWYRQALGQGPEFLTYFNYEAQQDKSGLPNDRFSAERPEGSISTLTIQRTEQRDSAMYRCASSPGTSGGSFGETQYFGPGTRLLVL.

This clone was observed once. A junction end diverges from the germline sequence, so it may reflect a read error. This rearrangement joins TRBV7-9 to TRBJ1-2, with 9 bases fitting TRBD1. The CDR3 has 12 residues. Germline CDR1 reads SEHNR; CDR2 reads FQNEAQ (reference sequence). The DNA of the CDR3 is TGTGCCAGCAGCAATCTACAGGGGGCGTCTGCCTTC. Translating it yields CASSNLQGASAF. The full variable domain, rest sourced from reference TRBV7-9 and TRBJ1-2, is DTGVSQNPRHKITKRGQNVTFRCDPISEHNRLYWYRQTLGQGPEFLTYFQNEAQLEKSRLLSDRFSAERPKGSFSTLEIQRTEQGDSAMYLCASSNLQGASAFGSGTRLTVV.

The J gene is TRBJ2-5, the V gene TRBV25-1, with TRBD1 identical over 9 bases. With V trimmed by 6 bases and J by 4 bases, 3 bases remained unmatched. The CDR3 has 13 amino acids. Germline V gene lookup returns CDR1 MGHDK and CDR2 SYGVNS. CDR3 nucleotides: TGTGCCAGCAGAGAGACAGGGGGAGAGACCCAGTACTTC. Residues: CASRETGGETQYF.

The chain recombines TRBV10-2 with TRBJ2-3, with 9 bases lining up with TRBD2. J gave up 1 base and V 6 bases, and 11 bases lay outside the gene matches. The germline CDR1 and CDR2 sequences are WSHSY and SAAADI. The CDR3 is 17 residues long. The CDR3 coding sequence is TGCGCCAGCAGGGGTAGCGGGGGAACCGAAGGCACAGATACGCAGTATTTT. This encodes CASRGSGGTEGTDTQYF.

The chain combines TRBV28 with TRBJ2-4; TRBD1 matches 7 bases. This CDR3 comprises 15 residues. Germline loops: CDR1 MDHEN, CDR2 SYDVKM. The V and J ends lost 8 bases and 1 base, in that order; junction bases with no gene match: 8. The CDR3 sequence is CASSDRASAKNIQYF. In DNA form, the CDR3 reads TGTGCCAGCTCAGACAGGGCCTCTGCCAAAAACATTCAGTACTTC.

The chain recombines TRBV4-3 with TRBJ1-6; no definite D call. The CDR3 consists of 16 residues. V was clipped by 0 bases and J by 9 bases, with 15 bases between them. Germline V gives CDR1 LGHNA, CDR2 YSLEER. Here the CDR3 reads CASSQDKGPGFSPLHF. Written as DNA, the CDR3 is TGCGCCAGCAGCCAAGATAAAGGTCCAGGATTTTCACCCCTCCACTTT.

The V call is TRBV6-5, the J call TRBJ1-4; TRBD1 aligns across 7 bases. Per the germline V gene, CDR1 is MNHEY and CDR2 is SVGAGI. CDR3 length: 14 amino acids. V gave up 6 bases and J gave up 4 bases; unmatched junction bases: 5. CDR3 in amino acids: CASRTGQLNEKLFF. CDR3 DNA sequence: TGTGCCAGCAGGACGGGACAGCTTAATGAAAAACTGTTTTTT.

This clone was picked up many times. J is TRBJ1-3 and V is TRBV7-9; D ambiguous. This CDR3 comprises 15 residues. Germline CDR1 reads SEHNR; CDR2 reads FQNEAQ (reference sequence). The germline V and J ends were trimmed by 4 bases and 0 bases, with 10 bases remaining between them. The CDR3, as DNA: TGTGCCAGCAGCTCGAGGACTTACTCTGGAAACACCATATATTTT. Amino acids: CASSSRTYSGNTIYF. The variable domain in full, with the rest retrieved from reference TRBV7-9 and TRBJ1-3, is DTGVSQNPRHKITKRGQNVTFRCDPISEHNRLYWYRQTLGQGPEFLTYFQNEAQLEKSRLLSDRFSAERPKGSFSTLEIQRTEQGDSAMYLCASSSRTYSGNTIYFGEGSWLTVV.

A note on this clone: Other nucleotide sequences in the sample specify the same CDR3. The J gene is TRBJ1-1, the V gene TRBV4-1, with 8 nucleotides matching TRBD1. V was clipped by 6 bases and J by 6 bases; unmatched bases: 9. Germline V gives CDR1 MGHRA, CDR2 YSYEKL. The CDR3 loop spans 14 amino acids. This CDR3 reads CASSPGTGGPEAFF. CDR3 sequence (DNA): TGCGCCAGCAGTCCCGGGACAGGTGGCCCTGAAGCTTTCTTT.

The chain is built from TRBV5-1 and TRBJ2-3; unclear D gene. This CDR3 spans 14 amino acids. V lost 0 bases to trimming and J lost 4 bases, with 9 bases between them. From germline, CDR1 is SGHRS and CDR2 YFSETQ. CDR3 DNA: TGCGCCAGCAGCTTGGATAGCAGCCCAGATACGCAGTATTTT. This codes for CASSLDSSPDTQYF.

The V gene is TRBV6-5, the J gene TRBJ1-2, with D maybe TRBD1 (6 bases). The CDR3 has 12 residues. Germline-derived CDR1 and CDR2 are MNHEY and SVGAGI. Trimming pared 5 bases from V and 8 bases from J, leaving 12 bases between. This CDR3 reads CASSPDRSGYTF. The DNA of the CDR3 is TGTGCCAGCAGTCCCGACAGGAGCGGCTACACCTTC.

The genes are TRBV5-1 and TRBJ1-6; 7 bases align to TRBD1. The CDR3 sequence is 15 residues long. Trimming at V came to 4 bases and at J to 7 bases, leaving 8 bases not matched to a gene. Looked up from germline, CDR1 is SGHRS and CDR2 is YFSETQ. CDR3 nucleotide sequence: TGCGCCAGCAGCATTCGACAGGGCATAAATTCACCCCTCCACTTT. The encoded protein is CASSIRQGINSPLHF.

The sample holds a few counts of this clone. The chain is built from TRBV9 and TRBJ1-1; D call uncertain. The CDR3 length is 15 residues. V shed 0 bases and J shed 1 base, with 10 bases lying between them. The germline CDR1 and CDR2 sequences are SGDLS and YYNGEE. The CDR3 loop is CASSVELSGNTEAFF. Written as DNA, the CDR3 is TGTGCCAGCAGCGTAGAGCTCAGCGGGAACACTGAAGCTTTCTTT.

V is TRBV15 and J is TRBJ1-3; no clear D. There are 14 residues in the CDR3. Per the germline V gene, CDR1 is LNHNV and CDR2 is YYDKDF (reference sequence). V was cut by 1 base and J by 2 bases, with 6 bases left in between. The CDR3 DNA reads TGTGCCACCAGCAGAGCCATCCCTGGAAACACCATATATTTT. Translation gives CATSRAIPGNTIYF.

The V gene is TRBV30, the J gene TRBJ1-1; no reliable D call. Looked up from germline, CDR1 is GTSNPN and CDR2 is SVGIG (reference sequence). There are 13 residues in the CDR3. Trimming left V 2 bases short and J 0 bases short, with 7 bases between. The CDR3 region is CAWSNTMNTEAFF. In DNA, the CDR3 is TGTGCCTGGAGTAACACCATGAACACTGAAGCTTTCTTT.

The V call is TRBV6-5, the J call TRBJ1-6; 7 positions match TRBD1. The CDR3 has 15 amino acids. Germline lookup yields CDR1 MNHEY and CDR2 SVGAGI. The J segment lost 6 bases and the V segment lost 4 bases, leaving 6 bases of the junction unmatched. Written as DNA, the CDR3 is TGTGCCAGCAGTTTCCGGGACAGCCGTAATTCACCCCTCCACTTT. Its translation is CASSFRDSRNSPLHF.

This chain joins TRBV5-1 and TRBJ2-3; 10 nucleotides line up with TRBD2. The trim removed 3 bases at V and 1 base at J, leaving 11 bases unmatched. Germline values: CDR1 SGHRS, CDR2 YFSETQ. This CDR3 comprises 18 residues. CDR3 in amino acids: CASSSRISGGIGTDTQYF. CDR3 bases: TGCGCCAGCAGCTCAAGGATTAGCGGGGGGATAGGCACAGATACGCAGTATTTT.

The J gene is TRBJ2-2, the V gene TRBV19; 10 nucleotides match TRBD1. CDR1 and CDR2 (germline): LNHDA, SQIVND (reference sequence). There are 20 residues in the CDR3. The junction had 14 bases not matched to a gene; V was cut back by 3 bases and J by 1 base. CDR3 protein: CASSMGWDRGRYMNTGELFF. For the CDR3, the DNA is TGTGCCAGTAGTATGGGCTGGGACAGGGGACGTTATATGAACACCGGGGAGCTGTTTTTT.

DNA for the CDR3: TGTGCCAGCAGCGCAGGTAGGAGCGGGGGGCTCACAGATACGCAGTATTTT. This encodes CASSAGRSGGLTDTQYF. The rearrangement joins TRBV9 to TRBJ2-3; 9 nucleotides match TRBD2. The V and J ends lost 3 bases and 2 bases, in that order; junction bases with no gene match: 10. The CDR3 is made up of 17 amino acids. Germline V gives CDR1 SGDLS, CDR2 YYNGEE.

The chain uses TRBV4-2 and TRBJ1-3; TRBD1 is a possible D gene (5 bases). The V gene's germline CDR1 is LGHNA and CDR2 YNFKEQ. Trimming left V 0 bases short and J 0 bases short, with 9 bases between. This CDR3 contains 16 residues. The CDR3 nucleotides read TGTGCCAGCAGCCAAGACTTCGGGGGCTCTGGAAACACCATATATTTT. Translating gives CASSQDFGGSGNTIYF.

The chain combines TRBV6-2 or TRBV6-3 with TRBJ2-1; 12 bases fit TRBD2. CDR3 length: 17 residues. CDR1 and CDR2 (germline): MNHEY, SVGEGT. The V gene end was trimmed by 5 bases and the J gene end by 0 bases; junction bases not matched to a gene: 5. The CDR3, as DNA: TGTGCCAGCAGTGCTAGCGGGGGGGCAAGCTCCTACAATGAGCAGTTCTTC. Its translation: CASSASGGASSYNEQFF.